Listed below are T cell receptor beta chains from one sample, sequenced in a study of cytomegalovirus exposure and HLA in healthy donors. This table comes from immunoSEQ multiplex PCR, and its TCRdb copy is limited to in-frame clones, with some not included. The sample has 150,000 or so clones, over 70% seen once; the top ten hold about 15%. Sequenced: PBMCs. The receptors were gathered from a woman between 40 and 50 years old in good health and CMV-seronegative. The CDR3 runs from the conserved cysteine through the conserved F or W. The D gene is left open where the match is weak. Clone size is given for some rows only: seen once, a few or many times, or a class if the clone is expanded.

J | size | D | V | DNA | CDR3
TRBJ2-3 | few | TRBD1 | TRBV5-6 | TGTGCCAGCAGCTCCAGGGGGTCTCCAGATACGCAGTATTTT | CASSSRGSPDTQYF
TRBJ2-1 | NA | TRBD2 | TRBV7-3 | TGTGCCAGCAGCCTCGGACTAGCCTCGGGTGAGCAGTTCTTC | CASSLGLASGEQFF
TRBJ2-4 | few | TRBD2 | TRBV28 | TGTGCCAGCAGTCCCGGGGGGGCAGCGGGAGTGAACATTCAGTACTTC | CASSPGGAAGVNIQYF
TRBJ2-1 | NA | NA | TRBV6-1 | TGTGCCAGCAGTTTAGGGGCAGGGAACAAGCAGTTCTTC | CASSLGAGNKQFF
TRBJ2-6 | NA | NA | TRBV5-4 | TGTGCCAGCAGCCCTTTCTCTGGGGCCAACGTCCTGACTTTC | CASSPFSGANVLTF
TRBJ2-1 | few | TRBD2 | TRBV6-4 | TGTGCCAGCAGTGACTCGGCACTAGCGGGTCCTATCTCCTACAATGAGCAGTTCTTC | CASSDSALAGPISYNEQFF
TRBJ2-1 | NA | NA | TRBV7-8 | TGTGCCAGCTCCCGGTCCAATGAGCAGTTCTTC | CASSRSNEQFF
TRBJ2-5 | NA | TRBD2 | TRBV4-3 | TGCGCCAGCAGCCAAGGAAGCGGGGGGGCTGTAGAGACCCAGTACTTC | CASSQGSGGAVETQYF
TRBJ2-7 | NA | NA | TRBV7-2 | TGTGCCAGCAGCTTAGCGCCGGGACTCGGTTCCTACGAGCAGTACTTC | CASSLAPGLGSYEQYF
TRBJ2-1 | NA | NA | TRBV15 | TGTGCCACCAGCAGGGACAAGGTCCCCTACAATGAGCAGTTCTTC | CATSRDKVPYNEQFF
TRBJ2-3 | NA | NA | TRBV11-3 | TGTGCCAGCAGCTTAGGATTTTGGCGGGAAGGCACAGATACGCAGTATTTT | CASSLGFWREGTDTQYF
TRBJ1-5 | few | NA | TRBV7-3 | TGTTCCAGCAGCTCCCTGCATTGGGCATTGGGCCCGACCAAGCAGCCCCAGCATTTT | CSSSSLHWALGPTKQPQHF
TRBJ2-3 | NA | NA | TRBV4-1 | TGCGCCAGCAGCCAAGTCGATTGGCGGACGCAGTATTTT | CASSQVDWRTQYF
TRBJ1-1 | NA | NA | TRBV6-5 | TGTGCCAGCAGTTACTCTCCGGGAATGAACACTGAAGCTTTCTTT | CASSYSPGMNTEAFF
TRBJ1-5 | NA | NA | TRBV7-9 | TGTGCCAGCAGCCCCGGGAACCGGGACACCAGCAATCAGCCCCAGCATTTT | CASSPGNRDTSNQPQHF
TRBJ2-2 | NA | NA | TRBV21-1 | TGTGCCAGCAGCAAAGGGACTGGTTCGAACACCGGGGAGCTGTTTTTT | CASSKGTGSNTGELFF
TRBJ1-2 | NA | NA | TRBV7-9 | TGTGCCAGCAGCTTAATTCCAGGGGCTAACTATGGCTACACCTTC | CASSLIPGANYGYTF
TRBJ2-1 | few | NA | TRBV12-5 | TGTGCTAGTGGTTTGTACAGTTATTTTCATAATGAGCAGTTCTTC | CASGLYSYFHNEQFF
TRBJ2-7 | NA | NA | TRBV2 | TGTGCCAGCAGGGGTCGGGAGTACGAGCAGTACTTC | CASRGREYEQYF
TRBJ2-1 | NA | NA | TRBV5-1 | TGCGCCAGCAGCCCCCGGGGGGCCCCGTACAATGAGCAGTTCTTC | CASSPRGAPYNEQFF
TRBJ2-5 | few | TRBD2 | TRBV4-3 | TGCGCCAGCAGCCAAGATCCGGGGGGAGGGGAGACCCAGTACTTC | CASSQDPGGGETQYF
TRBJ2-1 | NA | TRBD2 | TRBV27 | TGTGCCAGCAGGATCCTAGCGGGTAGCTCCTACAATGAGCAGTTCTTC | CASRILAGSSYNEQFF
TRBJ2-7 | NA | TRBD1 | TRBV27 | TGTGCCAGCAGTTTGGGACAGATAGGGACGGGTTACGAGCAGTACTTC | CASSLGQIGTGYEQYF
TRBJ2-4 | NA | NA | TRBV11-3 | TGTGCCAGCAGCTTATTAATCTGGGGAGAGGGAAACATTCAGTACTTC | CASSLLIWGEGNIQYF
TRBJ1-1 | NA | NA | TRBV19 | TGTGCCAGTAGTATAGATCGAACCGAGATAAAAGCTTTCTTT | CASSIDRTEIKAFF